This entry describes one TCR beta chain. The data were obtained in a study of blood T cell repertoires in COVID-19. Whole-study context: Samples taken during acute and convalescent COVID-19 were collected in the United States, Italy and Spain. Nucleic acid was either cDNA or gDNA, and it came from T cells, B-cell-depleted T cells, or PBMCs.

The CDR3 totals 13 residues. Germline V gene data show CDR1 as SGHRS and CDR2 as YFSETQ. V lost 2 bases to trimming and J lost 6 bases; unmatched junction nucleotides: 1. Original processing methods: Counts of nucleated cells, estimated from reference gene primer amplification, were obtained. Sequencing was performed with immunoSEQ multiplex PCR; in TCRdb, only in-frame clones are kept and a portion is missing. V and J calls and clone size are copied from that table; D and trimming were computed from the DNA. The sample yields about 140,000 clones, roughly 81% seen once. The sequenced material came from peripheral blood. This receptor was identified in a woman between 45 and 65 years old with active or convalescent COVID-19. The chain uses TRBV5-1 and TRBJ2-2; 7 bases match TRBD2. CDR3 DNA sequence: TGCGCCAGCAGCTTTGGGAGGGCCGGGGAGCTGTTTTTT. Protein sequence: CASSFGRAGELFF. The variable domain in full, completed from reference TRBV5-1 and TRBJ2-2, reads KAGVTQTPRYLIKTRGQQVTLSCSPISGHRSVSWYQQTPGQGLQFLFEYFSETQRNKGNFPGRFSGRQFSNSRSEMNVSTLELGDSALYLCASSFGRAGELFFGEGSRLTVL.